The rows below give T cell receptor beta chains drawn from one sample of a study of blood T cell repertoires in COVID-19. Generated by immunoSEQ multiplex PCR, the TCRdb table keeps only in-frame clones and is missing some. The repertoire consists of roughly 66,000 clones, with about nine tenths occurring once and the leading ten covering less than 8%. Sequencing was done on a sample of peripheral blood. The receptors come from a human donor in a cohort sampled during active COVID-19. CDR3s include the opening cysteine and the closing phenylalanine or tryptophan. D genes are given only for firm matches. Only part of the rows carry a size: once, few, many, or a class if the clone is expanded.

clone size	D gene	CDR3 length	V gene	J gene	CDR3 DNA	CDR3 protein
.	TRBD1	14	TRBV6-5	TRBJ1-2	TGTGCCAGATCCGGTAGGGGGCCGGTCAATGGCTACACCTTC	CARSGRGPVNGYTF
.	TRBD1	13	TRBV28	TRBJ1-2	TGTGCCAGCAGTTCCGGGACAGAGCATGGCTACACCTTC	CASSSGTEHGYTF
few	.	20	TRBV2	TRBJ1-5	TGTGCCAGCAGTACGAGACGCTCCGGGACAAACTTAAATAGCAATCAGCCCCAGCATTTT	CASSTRRSGTNLNSNQPQHF
.	.	14	TRBV6-6	TRBJ2-7	TGTGCCAGCAGTTTGGCGGCCGGCTCCTACGAGCAGTACTTC	CASSLAAGSYEQYF
.	.	16	TRBV5-4	TRBJ2-7	TGTGCCGCTCCGGTTGTCGGGACAAACTTTCAATACGAGCAGTACTTC	CAAPVVGTNFQYEQYF
.	TRBD1	16	TRBV5-1	TRBJ1-1	TGCGCCAGCAGCTTGGACAGGGGCCTGGGTGACGCTGAAGCTTTCTTT	CASSLDRGLGDAEAFF
.	TRBD1	17	TRBV19	TRBJ1-5	TGTGCCAGTAGTACGATTGACAGGGGGCTTAGCAATCAGCCCCAGCATTTT	CASSTIDRGLSNQPQHF
.	.	11	TRBV20-1	TRBJ2-5	TGCAGTGCTGTAAAGGGGGAGACCCAGTACTTC	CSAVKGETQYF
.	.	14	TRBV4-3	TRBJ2-1	TGCGCCAGCAGCCAAGCCTGGGGGGTCGATGAGCAGTTCTTC	CASSQAWGVDEQFF
.	TRBD2	15	TRBV19	TRBJ2-7	TGTGCCAGTAGTATCGGTAGCGGGGGAGTCTACGAGCAGTACTTC	CASSIGSGGVYEQYF
.	TRBD2	16	TRBV14	TRBJ2-3	TGTGCCAGCAGCCTCAACCAGCGGGGGGGCCAAGATACGCAGTATTTT	CASSLNQRGGQDTQYF
.	.	15	TRBV3-1/TRBV3-2	TRBJ2-1	TGTGCCAGCAGCCAAGATACAGGTCGACGCAATGAGCAGTTCTTC	CASSQDTGRRNEQFF
.	.	16	TRBV7-2	TRBJ1-1	TGTGCCAGCAGCTTATCCCCTACAGGGTTTGGGACTGAAGCTTTCTTT	CASSLSPTGFGTEAFF
.	.	15	TRBV7-2	TRBJ2-3	TGTGCCAGCAGCTTAGACAGGCTCGGCTCAGATACGCAGTATTTT	CASSLDRLGSDTQYF
.	.	15	TRBV28	TRBJ1-5	TGTGCCAGCAGTCCCCAGACAGTTAGCAATCAGCCCCAGCATTTT	CASSPQTVSNQPQHF
once	.	14	TRBV6-5	TRBJ1-2	TGTGCCAGCAGTTCACGCCAGGGTGAAGATGGCTACACCTTC	CASSSRQGEDGYTF
.	.	14	TRBV7-5	TRBJ1-5	TGTGCCAGAAGCCCAGGACAGGCCAGTCAGCCCCAGCATTTT	CARSPGQASQPQHF
.	.	13	TRBV3-1/TRBV3-2	TRBJ2-3	TGTGCCAGCAGCCAAGATCGCGTGGATACGCAGTATTTT	CASSQDRVDTQYF
.	.	16	TRBV11-2	TRBJ1-5	TGTGCCAGCAGCCAACGGACGGGATCTAGCAATCAGCCCCAGCATTTT	CASSQRTGSSNQPQHF
once	TRBD1	13	TRBV7-2	TRBJ1-2	TGTGCCAGCAGCGTGGACAGGCACTATGGCTACACCTTC	CASSVDRHYGYTF
.	.	13	TRBV12-3/TRBV12-4	TRBJ2-3	TGTGCCAGCAGCTCACAGGGTTACGTTACGCAGTATTTT	CASSSQGYVTQYF
.	TRBD1	15	TRBV19	TRBJ2-5	TGTGCCAGTAGTAAAACAGGGGCGGGCGGGGAGACCCAGTACTTC	CASSKTGAGGETQYF
.	TRBD1	13	TRBV28	TRBJ1-2	TGTGCCAGCAGCCGGACAGGAAACTATGGCTACACCTTC	CASSRTGNYGYTF
.	TRBD1	16	TRBV6-5	TRBJ2-2	TGTGCCAGCAGTTACCGGACGACAGGGATCACCGGGGAGCTGTTTTTT	CASSYRTTGITGELFF
.	.	11	TRBV6-5	TRBJ1-4	TGTGCCAGCATGAGCCGCGAAAAACTGTTTTTT	CASMSREKLFF
.	.	16	TRBV9	TRBJ1-3	TGTGCCAGCAGCCCTCAACCGGTCCAGGGGGGAAACACCATATATTTT	CASSPQPVQGGNTIYF
.	TRBD2	13	TRBV5-4	TRBJ2-3	TGTGCCAGCAGCGGGAGGGGCCCAGATACGCAGTATTTT	CASSGRGPDTQYF
.	TRBD1	15	TRBV29-1	TRBJ1-1	TGCAGCGTTTGCCCGACAGGGGCGCTGAACACTGAAGCTTTCTTT	CSVCPTGALNTEAFF
.	TRBD2	15	TRBV18	TRBJ2-1	TGTGCCAGCTCACCACCTCTAGCGGCGGGCAATGAGCAGTTCTTC	CASSPPLAAGNEQFF
.	TRBD2	16	TRBV7-2	TRBJ2-5	TGTGCCAGCAGCTCGATGACCGGGACTACCCAAGAGACCCAGTACTTC	CASSSMTGTTQETQYF
.	TRBD2	12	TRBV7-2	TRBJ2-3	TGTGCCAGCAGCCCAACTAGCGGGACGCAGTATTTT	CASSPTSGTQYF
.	TRBD2	16	TRBV28	TRBJ2-1	TGTGCCAGCGTAGGGTTAGCGGGACCCGACTACAATGAGCAGTTCTTC	CASVGLAGPDYNEQFF
.	TRBD1	15	TRBV19	TRBJ1-4	TGTGCCAGTAGCCCAGGGGGAATAGCTAATGAAAAACTGTTTTTT	CASSPGGIANEKLFF
.	.	12	TRBV2	TRBJ1-1	TGTGCCAGCAGCACAGGGAACACTGAAGCTTTCTTT	CASSTGNTEAFF
once	TRBD1	15	TRBV9	TRBJ2-1	TGTGCCAGCAGCGCCTCGGGACAGGAGGACAATGAGCAGTTCTTC	CASSASGQEDNEQFF
.	.	16	TRBV15	TRBJ1-1	TGTGCCACCAGCGCGGGGCACCAAACGGAGAACACTGAAGCTTTCTTT	CATSAGHQTENTEAFF
.	TRBD1	17	TRBV3-1/TRBV3-2	TRBJ2-5	TGTGCCAGCAGCCCCCGAGACTGGACAGGGGTAATGGAGACCCAGTACTTC	CASSPRDWTGVMETQYF
.	TRBD1	13	TRBV19	TRBJ1-1	TGTGCCAGTATTGGACAGGTGAACACTGAAGCTTTCTTT	CASIGQVNTEAFF
.	TRBD1	14	TRBV5-1	TRBJ1-6	TGCGCCAGCAGCTCGGGGACAGCTAATTCACCCCTCCACTTT	CASSSGTANSPLHF
.	.	15	TRBV27	TRBJ2-7	TGTGCCAGCAGTCGAAATCGGGACAACTACTACGAGCAGTACTTC	CASSRNRDNYYEQYF
.	.	13	TRBV12-3/TRBV12-4	TRBJ2-1	TGTGCCAGCATGGACAGCTCCTACAATGAGCAGTTCTTC	CASMDSSYNEQFF
.	.	16	TRBV4-1	TRBJ1-2	TGCGCCAGCAGCCAAGCTGCTGCCCGGACAGACTATGGCTACACCTTC	CASSQAAARTDYGYTF
.	TRBD2	16	TRBV5-6	TRBJ2-3	TGTGCCAGCAGCTCCCCCGGGACTAGCGGCACAGATACGCAGTATTTT	CASSSPGTSGTDTQYF
.	TRBD1	15	TRBV7-9	TRBJ2-1	TGTGCCAGCAGCACCCTAGGACAGGCCGACAATGAGCAGTTCTTC	CASSTLGQADNEQFF
.	TRBD2	15	TRBV5-1	TRBJ2-2	TGCGCCAGCAGCCCCGGGACTACGAACACCGGGGAGCTGTTTTTT	CASSPGTTNTGELFF
.	.	18	TRBV4-2	TRBJ2-4	TGTGCCAGCAGCCAAGTGGGACTGGAGTCACTAGCCAAAAACATTCAGTACTTC	CASSQVGLESLAKNIQYF